This T cell receptor (beta chain) was identified in a study of identifying expanded T cells in peripheral blood. Concerning this clone itself: The antigen remains undetermined.

Findings and limits, study-wide: Clone count variance between approximately two-week samples rose with total template count.

The table came from immunoSEQ multiplex PCR; TCRdb's copy has only in-frame clones and leaves some out. Among 85,000 to 120,000 clones listed, around 89% were seen once. Specimen: blood. The sequence came from a person between 18 and 69 years old in good health.

CDR3 amino acids: CASSVTSEIGTEAFF. The DNA for the CDR3 is TGTGCCAGCAGCGTCACAAGCGAAATCGGGACTGAAGCTTTCTTT. The J gene is TRBJ1-1, the V gene TRBV9, with D unresolved. The CDR3 spans 15 residues. V was shortened by 2 bases and J by 5 bases, with 16 bases between the two germline ends. Germline CDR1 SGDLS, CDR2 YYNGEE.